This T cell receptor (beta chain) comes out of a study of T cell responses to AZD1222 COVID-19 vaccine. Here immunoSEQ multiplex PCR was the method, and the copy in TCRdb shows in-frame clones only, minus some. The sample carries around 130,000 clones, 85% to 90% recorded once. Trimming took 1 base from V and 4 from J; bases not matched to a gene: 4. The CDR3 is 15 residues long. Germline loops: CDR1 SGHTA, CDR2 FQGTGA. Specimen: peripheral blood, collected on day 0 of AZD1222 vaccination. This TCR was recovered from an adult in good health. The rearrangement uses TRBV7-3 and TRBJ2-7, with 10 bases that match TRBD1. CDR3 sequence (DNA): TGTGCCAGCAGCTTAATGGGACAGGGGATGTACGAGCAGTACTTC. Amino acid sequence: CASSLMGQGMYEQYF.